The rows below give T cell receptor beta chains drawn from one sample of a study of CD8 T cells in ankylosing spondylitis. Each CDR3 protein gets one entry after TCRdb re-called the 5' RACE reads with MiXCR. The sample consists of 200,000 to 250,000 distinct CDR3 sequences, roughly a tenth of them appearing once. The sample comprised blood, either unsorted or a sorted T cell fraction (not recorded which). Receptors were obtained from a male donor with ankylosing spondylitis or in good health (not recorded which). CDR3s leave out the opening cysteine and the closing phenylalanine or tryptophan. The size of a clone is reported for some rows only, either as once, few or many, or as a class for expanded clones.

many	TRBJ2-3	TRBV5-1	ASSIGQETDTQY
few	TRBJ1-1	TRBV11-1	ASSLGPGGGNLNTEAF
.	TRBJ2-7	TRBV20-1	SLPGGGDYEQY
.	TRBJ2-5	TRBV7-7	ASSFIVEETQY
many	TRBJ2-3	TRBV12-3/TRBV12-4	ASSSLSGGETDTQY
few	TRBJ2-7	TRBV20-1	SASGRKGSYEQY
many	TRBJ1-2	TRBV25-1	ASSATGGAGGYT
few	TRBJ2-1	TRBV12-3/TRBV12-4	ASTQDGYNEQF
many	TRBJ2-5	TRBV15	ATSPSLQETQY
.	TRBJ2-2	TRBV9	ASSVGSSGTRELF
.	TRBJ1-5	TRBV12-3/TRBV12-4	ASSSQGPQH
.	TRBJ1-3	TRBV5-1	ASRYGDSGNTIY
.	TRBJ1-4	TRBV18	ASSPLRWTGSATNEKLF
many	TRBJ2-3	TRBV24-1	ATSDLADRVGDTQY
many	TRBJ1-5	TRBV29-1	SVAEGGFGQPQH
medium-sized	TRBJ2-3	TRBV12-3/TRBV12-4	ASSSSGGRTDTQY
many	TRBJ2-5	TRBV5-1	ASSLVVQASETQY
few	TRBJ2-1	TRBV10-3	AISESTGGAGGPNEQF
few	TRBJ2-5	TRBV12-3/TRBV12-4	ASSFPGGEHLETQY
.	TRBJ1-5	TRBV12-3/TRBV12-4	ASSFSNANQPQH
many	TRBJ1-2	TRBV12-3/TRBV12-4	ASSTTYRDLYGYT
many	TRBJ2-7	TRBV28	ASSFTLQGLSYEQY
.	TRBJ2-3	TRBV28	ASRPQGDDTQY
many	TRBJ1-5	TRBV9	ASSVGGGLESNQPQH
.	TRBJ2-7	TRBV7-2	ASRWLDEQY
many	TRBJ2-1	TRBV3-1	ASSQLTETSGPSNSYNEQF
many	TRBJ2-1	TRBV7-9	ASRSGRAGSYNEQF
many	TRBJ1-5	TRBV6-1	ASSDIGGPQPQH
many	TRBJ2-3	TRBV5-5	ASSKGTGDSDTQY
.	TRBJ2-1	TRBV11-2	ASSLQLTSPTFRNNEQF
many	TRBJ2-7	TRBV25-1	ASSAQGSEQY
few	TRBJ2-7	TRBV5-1	ASSLGGAREQY
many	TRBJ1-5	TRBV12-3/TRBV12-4	ASSFMGGGQPQH
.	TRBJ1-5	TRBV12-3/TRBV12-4	ASRGQGPSNQPQH
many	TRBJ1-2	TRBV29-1	SVAPLAAPRGYT
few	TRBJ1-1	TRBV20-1	SASPPGTQNTEAF
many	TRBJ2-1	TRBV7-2	ASNSGGFNNEQF
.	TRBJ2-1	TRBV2	ARAYRHLYNEQF
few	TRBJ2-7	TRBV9	ASSVDETIPPYEQY
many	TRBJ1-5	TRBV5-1	ASSLDVGGNQPQH
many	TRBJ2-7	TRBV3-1	ASSRSRGLSSYEQY
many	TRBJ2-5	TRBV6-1	ASRGSRGLLEETQY
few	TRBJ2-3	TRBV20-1	SARPPSLEGTDTQY
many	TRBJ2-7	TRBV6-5	ASSYSPSGTYEQY
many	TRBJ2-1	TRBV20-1	RAIHRQGYNEQF
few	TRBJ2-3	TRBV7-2	ASSFLSGGFADTQY
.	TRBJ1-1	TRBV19	ASSTPGQTLNTEAF
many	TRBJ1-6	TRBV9	ASSPHGGINSPLH
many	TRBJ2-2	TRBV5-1	ASSLSETTGELF
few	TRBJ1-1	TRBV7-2	ASSLLFGSEAF
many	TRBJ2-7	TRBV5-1	ASSLVTGGRYEQY
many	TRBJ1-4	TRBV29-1	SVGTGNEKLF
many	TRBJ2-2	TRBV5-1	ASSLERLGQGELF
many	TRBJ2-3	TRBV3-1	ASRFYGTDTQY
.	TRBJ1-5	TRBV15	ATSRDGQRGNQPQH